This T cell receptor beta chain was identified in a study of cytomegalovirus exposure and HLA in healthy donors. In the study overall: In an earlier analysis, 95 million to 130 million unique TCR beta sequences were found from 200 million or so T cells. Findings of the study overall: The HLA-A and HLA-B alleles of most subjects were reportedly predicted accurately from TCR beta sequences.

About this clone: Antigen specificity is unknown.

J gave up 2 bases and V 5 bases, and 7 bases lay outside the gene matches. Germline lookup yields CDR1 SGHVS and CDR2 FNYEAQ. The CDR3 totals 16 residues. It was with 60 Vbeta and 13 Jbeta primers that the PCR ran. Sequencing was performed with immunoSEQ multiplex PCR; in TCRdb, only in-frame clones are kept and a portion is missing. The table has some 190,000 clones, about 77% seen once. The chain carries TRBV7-6 and TRBJ2-5; 11 positions match TRBD2. Sequences were obtained from PBMCs. The TCR sequence derives from a woman aged 30 to 39 in good health and CMV-seropositive. The CDR3 DNA reads as TGTGCCAGCAGCAGAGATAGCGGGGGGGGGCAAGAGACCCAGTACTTC. This translates into CASSRDSGGGQETQYF.